Sequencing of this T cell receptor beta chain was carried out in a study of T cell responses to AZD1222 COVID-19 vaccine. Regarding the study as a whole: Among vaccine-associated CD4 TCRs, coverage spanned spike, with dominance at 160-218 and 743-854. No repertoire was sampled before or during the peak T cell response, only after it.

The V and J ends lost 7 bases and 1 base respectively, with 10 bases between them. Germline V lookup: CDR1 MNHEY, CDR2 SVGAGI. CDR3 length: 13 residues. This clone came up a few times. Its antigen is still unknown. Using immunoSEQ multiplex PCR, the repertoire was profiled, and TCRdb retains in-frame clones only, with some absent. The data hold 140,000 to 150,000 clones, with around 85% observed a single time. The receptor was isolated from an adult in good health. Specimen: peripheral blood, collected on day 0 of AZD1222 vaccination. The gene calls are TRBV6-5 and TRBJ1-1; D may be TRBD1 (5 bases). CDR3 coding DNA: TGTGCCAGCAACTCACAGGCGAACACTGAAGCTTTCTTT. Its protein product is CASNSQANTEAFF.